This T cell receptor (beta chain) was profiled in a study of post-analysis software for immune sequencing data. Study observations and caveats: Strong co-clustering by F measure linked samples that shared a preparation batch. A significant reduction in normalized Chao1 diversity was observed in multiple sclerosis patients versus controls. Higher frequency in patients than in controls was seen for about five TRBV segments, with TRBV5-6, TRBV5-1 and TRBV20-1 among them.

V shed 4 bases and J shed 0 bases, with 9 bases lying between them. Germline CDR1 and CDR2: DFQATT and SNEGSKA (reference sequence). CDR3 length equals 13 residues. Libraries were made from TCR beta cDNA, and they carried unique molecular identifiers. Between about 1 and 10 million T cells gave rise to around 500,000 cDNA molecules. TCRdb ran MiXCR on the PCR reads and lists one entry per CDR3 protein. The table has 450,000 to 650,000 distinct CDR3 sequences, roughly 46% seen once. This clonotype was detected once. The target antigen is unknown. Sequenced sample: blood. The chain combines TRBV20-1 with TRBJ1-1; D gene unclear. This clonotype was obtained from a girl between 10 and 17 years old with multiple sclerosis. CDR3 DNA: TGCAGTGCTATTAATGCCATGAACACTGAAGCTTTCTTT. Amino acids: CSAINAMNTEAFF.